These T cell receptor beta chains were read from a single sample in a study of T cell changes during pregnancy in multiple sclerosis. Profiling relied on immunoSEQ multiplex PCR, and the TCRdb table lists in-frame clones only, not all of them. Of about 16,000 clones detected, 95% to 96% appear once; the ten largest clones hold around 0.9%. This sample comprised peripheral blood, obtained in the third trimester of pregnancy. The origin of the receptors is a female donor with multiple sclerosis, enrolled in a pregnancy study. CDR3s include the opening cysteine and the closing phenylalanine or tryptophan. D genes are given only for firm matches. For some rows the clone size is stated as once, few or many, or as a class when expanded; others skip it.

abundance: -; v_gene: TRBV7-9; d_gene: TRBD1; j_gene: TRBJ1-1; CDR3nt: TGTGCCAGCAGTTTACAGGGGGAGAGGGCTGAAGCTTTCTTT; CDR3aa: CASSLQGERAEAFF
abundance: -; v_gene: TRBV19; d_gene: -; j_gene: TRBJ1-3; CDR3nt: TGTGCCACCGCACCCGGGAGGAATGGAAACACCATATATTTT; CDR3aa: CATAPGRNGNTIYF
abundance: -; v_gene: TRBV2; d_gene: -; j_gene: TRBJ2-4; CDR3nt: TGTGTCAGCAGTGCCCCAGTTTTGGGGCAATGGGCCAAAAACATTCAGTACTTC; CDR3aa: CVSSAPVLGQWAKNIQYF
abundance: -; v_gene: TRBV9; d_gene: TRBD2; j_gene: TRBJ2-3; CDR3nt: TGTGCCAGCAGCGTAGCCGAGCGGGGCGCAGATACGCAGTATTTT; CDR3aa: CASSVAERGADTQYF
abundance: -; v_gene: TRBV11-2; d_gene: -; j_gene: TRBJ2-4; CDR3nt: TGTGCCAGCAGCTTAGACGCCTCTAGAGTAGCCAAAAACATTCAGTACTTC; CDR3aa: CASSLDASRVAKNIQYF
abundance: -; v_gene: TRBV6-5; d_gene: -; j_gene: TRBJ1-6; CDR3nt: TGTGCCAGCAGTTACGGGGCTGAAAATTCACCCCTCCACTTT; CDR3aa: CASSYGAENSPLHF
abundance: -; v_gene: TRBV7-2; d_gene: -; j_gene: TRBJ2-1; CDR3nt: TGTGCCAGCAGCTTAGTGGGAGTGCCCTACAATGAGCAGTTCTTC; CDR3aa: CASSLVGVPYNEQFF
abundance: -; v_gene: TRBV6-6; d_gene: TRBD1; j_gene: TRBJ1-1; CDR3nt: TGTGCCAGCAGTTACTCGGGACAGGGCACTGAAGCTTTCTTT; CDR3aa: CASSYSGQGTEAFF
abundance: -; v_gene: TRBV7-3; d_gene: -; j_gene: TRBJ2-1; CDR3nt: TGTGCCAGCAGTAAGACCGGGACAAGCAATGAGCAGTTCTTC; CDR3aa: CASSKTGTSNEQFF
abundance: -; v_gene: TRBV5-5; d_gene: -; j_gene: TRBJ2-4; CDR3nt: TGTGCCAGCAGCCCGGCTAGCGAGAACATTCAGTACTTC; CDR3aa: CASSPASENIQYF
abundance: -; v_gene: TRBV7-2; d_gene: TRBD2; j_gene: TRBJ2-3; CDR3nt: TGTGCCAGCAGACTAGCGGGGGACACAGATACGCAGTATTTT; CDR3aa: CASRLAGDTDTQYF
abundance: -; v_gene: TRBV15; d_gene: TRBD2; j_gene: TRBJ2-1; CDR3nt: TGTGCCACCAGCAGCCGACTAGCGGGAGGGAAGGATGAGCAGTTCTTC; CDR3aa: CATSSRLAGGKDEQFF
abundance: -; v_gene: TRBV10-3; d_gene: TRBD2; j_gene: TRBJ2-2; CDR3nt: TGTGCCATCGGTGAGTCGGGGGGAGGACGTGACACCGGGGAGCTGTTTTTT; CDR3aa: CAIGESGGGRDTGELFF
abundance: -; v_gene: TRBV7-3; d_gene: TRBD1; j_gene: TRBJ2-7; CDR3nt: TGTGCCAGCAGTTATAGGGACAGGGAGGTCTACGAGCAGTACTTC; CDR3aa: CASSYRDREVYEQYF
abundance: few; v_gene: TRBV5-1; d_gene: TRBD1; j_gene: TRBJ2-2; CDR3nt: TGCGCCAGCAGCTCCGACCAGGGGGCTCACGGGGAGCTGTTTTTT; CDR3aa: CASSSDQGAHGELFF
abundance: once; v_gene: TRBV27; d_gene: -; j_gene: TRBJ2-1; CDR3nt: TGTGCCAGCAGTTTAATCCGAGGCTCTGAGCAGTTCTTC; CDR3aa: CASSLIRGSEQFF
abundance: -; v_gene: TRBV7-2; d_gene: -; j_gene: TRBJ1-1; CDR3nt: TGTGCCAGCAGCTTGGAAAGGGGTGTAGCTTTCTTT; CDR3aa: CASSLERGVAFF
abundance: -; v_gene: TRBV27; d_gene: TRBD2; j_gene: TRBJ2-1; CDR3nt: TGTGCCAGCACCCGGGGGGACTCCAGGTTCTTC; CDR3aa: CASTRGDSRFF
abundance: -; v_gene: TRBV4-2; d_gene: TRBD2; j_gene: TRBJ2-3; CDR3nt: TGTGCCAGCAGCCAAGGGACTAGACTAGCGGACACAGATACGCAGTATTTT; CDR3aa: CASSQGTRLADTDTQYF
abundance: -; v_gene: TRBV19; d_gene: TRBD1; j_gene: TRBJ1-1; CDR3nt: TGTGCCAGTAGAACCAGGACAGGACCCCAAATGAACACTGAAGCTTTCTTT; CDR3aa: CASRTRTGPQMNTEAFF
abundance: -; v_gene: TRBV5-1; d_gene: -; j_gene: TRBJ1-2; CDR3nt: TGCGCCAGCAGACCCAGGGAGGCCTATGGCTACACCTTC; CDR3aa: CASRPREAYGYTF
abundance: -; v_gene: TRBV5-1; d_gene: -; j_gene: TRBJ1-1; CDR3nt: TGCGCCAGCAGCCTTGGGGCAGGGGTGAACACTGAAGCTTTCTTT; CDR3aa: CASSLGAGVNTEAFF
abundance: -; v_gene: TRBV18; d_gene: TRBD1; j_gene: TRBJ2-3; CDR3nt: TGTGCCAGCTCTCAACCGGGACAGAACACAGATACGCAGTATTTT; CDR3aa: CASSQPGQNTDTQYF
abundance: -; v_gene: TRBV7-9; d_gene: TRBD1; j_gene: TRBJ2-7; CDR3nt: TGTGCCAGCAGCCACCGGGACAGGGGGGCCTACGAGCAGTACTTC; CDR3aa: CASSHRDRGAYEQYF
abundance: -; v_gene: TRBV29-1; d_gene: -; j_gene: TRBJ2-5; CDR3nt: TGCAGCGTTGCCCGAGGGGGAGAGACCCAGTACTTC; CDR3aa: CSVARGGETQYF
abundance: -; v_gene: TRBV7-3; d_gene: -; j_gene: TRBJ2-3; CDR3nt: TGTGCCAGCAGCCCACTCGGCACAGATACGCAGTATTTT; CDR3aa: CASSPLGTDTQYF
abundance: medium-sized; v_gene: TRBV6-1; d_gene: TRBD2; j_gene: TRBJ2-1; CDR3nt: TGTGCCAGCAGTGAAGTAGCGGGGTCCTACAATGAGCAGTTCTTC; CDR3aa: CASSEVAGSYNEQFF
abundance: -; v_gene: TRBV2; d_gene: -; j_gene: TRBJ2-6; CDR3nt: TGTGCCAGCAGTGAAACCTCTATCTCCTCTGGGGCCAACGTCCTGACTTTC; CDR3aa: CASSETSISSGANVLTF
abundance: -; v_gene: TRBV27; d_gene: -; j_gene: TRBJ2-2; CDR3nt: TGTGCCAGCAGTGAGGGCCTGCTCACCGGGGAGCTGTTTTTT; CDR3aa: CASSEGLLTGELFF
abundance: -; v_gene: TRBV7-9; d_gene: -; j_gene: TRBJ1-3; CDR3nt: TGTGCCAGCAGCCTACTGCGCTCTGGAAACACCATATATTTT; CDR3aa: CASSLLRSGNTIYF
abundance: -; v_gene: TRBV7-9; d_gene: TRBD2; j_gene: TRBJ2-1; CDR3nt: TGTGCCAGCAGCCCTTATAAGGGACTAGCGGCTGGCTATGAGCAGTTCTTC; CDR3aa: CASSPYKGLAAGYEQFF
abundance: -; v_gene: TRBV7-2; d_gene: TRBD2; j_gene: TRBJ2-3; CDR3nt: TGTGCCAGCAGCCCGTTCTTTGGGGGGGGGAATACGCAGTATTTT; CDR3aa: CASSPFFGGGNTQYF
abundance: -; v_gene: TRBV27; d_gene: -; j_gene: TRBJ2-1; CDR3nt: TGTGCCAGCAGTTTTCCCTCTAGAGGCGACGGGAATGAGCAGTTCTTC; CDR3aa: CASSFPSRGDGNEQFF
abundance: -; v_gene: TRBV6-5; d_gene: -; j_gene: TRBJ1-5; CDR3nt: TGTGCCAGCAGTATCGGAGGGTACCAGCCCCAGCATTTT; CDR3aa: CASSIGGYQPQHF
abundance: -; v_gene: TRBV5-8; d_gene: -; j_gene: TRBJ1-3; CDR3nt: TGTGCCAGCAGCAATACATACTCTGGAAACACCATATATTTT; CDR3aa: CASSNTYSGNTIYF
abundance: -; v_gene: TRBV11-2; d_gene: -; j_gene: TRBJ1-3; CDR3nt: TGTGCCAGCAGCAAAAGCTCTAGAAACACCATATATTTT; CDR3aa: CASSKSSRNTIYF
abundance: -; v_gene: TRBV28; d_gene: -; j_gene: TRBJ1-4; CDR3nt: TGTGCCAGCAGTCCGGGGAGGCTTCGGGGTGAAAAACTGTTTTTT; CDR3aa: CASSPGRLRGEKLFF
abundance: -; v_gene: TRBV9; d_gene: -; j_gene: TRBJ2-2; CDR3nt: TGTGCCAGCAGCGTACTCGTCGGGGAGCTGTTTTTT; CDR3aa: CASSVLVGELFF
abundance: -; v_gene: TRBV7-9; d_gene: TRBD2; j_gene: TRBJ2-7; CDR3nt: TGTGCCAGCAGCTCGGGACTAGCCTTATTCTACGAGCAGTACTTC; CDR3aa: CASSSGLALFYEQYF
abundance: -; v_gene: TRBV5-4; d_gene: -; j_gene: TRBJ1-1; CDR3nt: TGTGCCAGCACCTCAGGGAGGGACACTGAAGCTTTCTTT; CDR3aa: CASTSGRDTEAFF
abundance: -; v_gene: TRBV7-2; d_gene: TRBD1; j_gene: TRBJ1-6; CDR3nt: TGTGCCAGCAGCTTAGCCGGGACAGGGACGTATTCACCCCTCCACTTT; CDR3aa: CASSLAGTGTYSPLHF
abundance: -; v_gene: TRBV14; d_gene: -; j_gene: TRBJ2-7; CDR3nt: TGTGCCAGCAGCTATCGGACAGCCTACGAGCAGTACTTC; CDR3aa: CASSYRTAYEQYF
abundance: -; v_gene: TRBV28; d_gene: -; j_gene: TRBJ2-7; CDR3nt: TGTGCCAGCAGTCCTCCGGGACACCCCTACGAGCAGTACTTC; CDR3aa: CASSPPGHPYEQYF
abundance: -; v_gene: TRBV6-1; d_gene: -; j_gene: TRBJ1-2; CDR3nt: TGTGCCAGCAGTGAAGGACAGCTCTACACCTTC; CDR3aa: CASSEGQLYTF
abundance: -; v_gene: TRBV5-1; d_gene: TRBD1; j_gene: TRBJ1-6; CDR3nt: TGCGCCAGCTCCAAGGAGGGACAGAATTCACCCCTCCACTTT; CDR3aa: CASSKEGQNSPLHF
abundance: -; v_gene: TRBV7-9; d_gene: TRBD1; j_gene: TRBJ1-5; CDR3nt: TGTGCCAGCAGCCCATTGACAGGGGGAAACGAGCAGCCCCAGCATTTT; CDR3aa: CASSPLTGGNEQPQHF
abundance: -; v_gene: TRBV5-5; d_gene: TRBD1; j_gene: TRBJ2-7; CDR3nt: TGTGCCAGCAACCAATGGTGGGGACAGAAGAATGACGAGCAGTACTTC; CDR3aa: CASNQWWGQKNDEQYF
abundance: -; v_gene: TRBV7-9; d_gene: -; j_gene: TRBJ2-1; CDR3nt: TGTGCCAGCAGCCTCCGGAGCTCCCTTCTATACAATGAGCAGTTCTTC; CDR3aa: CASSLRSSLLYNEQFF
abundance: -; v_gene: TRBV6-5; d_gene: -; j_gene: TRBJ2-7; CDR3nt: TGTGCCAGCAGTTACGCGGGGAGCGGAGTATTCTACGAGCAGTACTTC; CDR3aa: CASSYAGSGVFYEQYF
abundance: -; v_gene: TRBV7-2; d_gene: -; j_gene: TRBJ2-5; CDR3nt: TGTGCCAGCAGCGTCGGTAGCCCCGGAACCCAGTACTTC; CDR3aa: CASSVGSPGTQYF
abundance: -; v_gene: TRBV7-9; d_gene: -; j_gene: TRBJ1-1; CDR3nt: TGTGCCAGCAGCTTAGTGGGCAGGATGAACACTGAAGCTTTCTTT; CDR3aa: CASSLVGRMNTEAFF
abundance: -; v_gene: TRBV10-1; d_gene: TRBD2; j_gene: TRBJ2-7; CDR3nt: TGCGCCAGCAGTGAGCCCGGGACTAGCGGGAGGCCTCCCCGAGAGCAGTACTTC; CDR3aa: CASSEPGTSGRPPREQYF
abundance: -; v_gene: TRBV7-3; d_gene: -; j_gene: TRBJ2-3; CDR3nt: TGTGCCAGCAGCTTAACTAGCTATAGCACAGATACGCAGTATTTT; CDR3aa: CASSLTSYSTDTQYF
abundance: -; v_gene: TRBV29-1; d_gene: -; j_gene: TRBJ1-1; CDR3nt: TGCAGCGCCGAGAGCACTGAAGCTTTCTTT; CDR3aa: CSAESTEAFF